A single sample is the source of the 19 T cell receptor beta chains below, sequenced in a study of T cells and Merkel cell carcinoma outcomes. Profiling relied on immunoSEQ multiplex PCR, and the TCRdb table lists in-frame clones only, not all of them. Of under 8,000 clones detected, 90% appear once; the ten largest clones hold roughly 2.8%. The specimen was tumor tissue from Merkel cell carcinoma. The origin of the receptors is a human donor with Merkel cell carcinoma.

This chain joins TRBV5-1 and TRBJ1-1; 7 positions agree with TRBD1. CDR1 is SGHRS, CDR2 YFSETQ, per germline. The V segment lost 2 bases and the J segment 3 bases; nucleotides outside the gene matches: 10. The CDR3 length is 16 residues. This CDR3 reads CASSFGQTGQDTEAFF. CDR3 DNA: TGCGCCAGCAGCTTCGGGCAGACAGGGCAGGACACTGAAGCTTTCTTT.

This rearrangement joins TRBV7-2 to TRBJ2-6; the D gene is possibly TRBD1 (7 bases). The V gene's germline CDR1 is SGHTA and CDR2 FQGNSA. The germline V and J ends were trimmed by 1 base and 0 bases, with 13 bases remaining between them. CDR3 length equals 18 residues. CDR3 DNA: TGTGCCAGCAGCTTAGGGAGGGGGCAGGGCTCTGGGGCCAACGTCCTGACTTTC. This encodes CASSLGRGQGSGANVLTF.

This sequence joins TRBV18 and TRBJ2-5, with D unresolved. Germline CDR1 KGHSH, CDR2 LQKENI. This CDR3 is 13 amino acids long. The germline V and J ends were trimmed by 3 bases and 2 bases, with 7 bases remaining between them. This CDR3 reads CASSPPNQETQYF. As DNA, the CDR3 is TGTGCCAGCTCACCCCCCAATCAAGAGACCCAGTACTTC.

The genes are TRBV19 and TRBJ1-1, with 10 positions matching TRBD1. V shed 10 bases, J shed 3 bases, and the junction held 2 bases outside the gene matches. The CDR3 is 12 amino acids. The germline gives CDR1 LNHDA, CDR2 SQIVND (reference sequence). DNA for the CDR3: TGTGCCACGGACAGGGGGGACACTGAAGCTTTCTTT. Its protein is CATDRGDTEAFF.

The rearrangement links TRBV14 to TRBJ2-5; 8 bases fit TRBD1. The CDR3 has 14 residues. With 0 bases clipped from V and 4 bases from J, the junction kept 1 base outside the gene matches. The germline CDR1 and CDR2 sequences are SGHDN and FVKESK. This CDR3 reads CASSQDRGLETQYF. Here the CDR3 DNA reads TGTGCCAGCAGCCAAGACAGGGGGCTAGAGACCCAGTACTTC. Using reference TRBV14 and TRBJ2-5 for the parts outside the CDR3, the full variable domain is EAGVTQFPSHSVIEKGQTVTLRCDPISGHDNLYWYRRVMGKEIKFLLHFVKESKQDESGMPNNRFLAERTGGTYSTLKVQPAELEDSGVYFCASSQDRGLETQYFGPGTRLLVL.

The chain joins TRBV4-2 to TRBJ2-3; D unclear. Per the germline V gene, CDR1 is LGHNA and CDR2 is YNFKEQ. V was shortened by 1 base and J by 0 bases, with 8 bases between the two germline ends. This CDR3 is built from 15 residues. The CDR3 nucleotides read TGTGCCAGCAGCCAAGTCGAAGCTAGCACAGATACGCAGTATTTT. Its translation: CASSQVEASTDTQYF.

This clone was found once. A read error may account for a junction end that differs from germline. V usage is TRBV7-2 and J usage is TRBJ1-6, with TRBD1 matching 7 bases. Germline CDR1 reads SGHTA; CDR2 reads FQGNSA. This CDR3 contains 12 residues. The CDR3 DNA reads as TGTGCCAGCAGCTTGGCCGGGACAGACATTGACTTT. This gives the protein CASSLAGTDIDF.

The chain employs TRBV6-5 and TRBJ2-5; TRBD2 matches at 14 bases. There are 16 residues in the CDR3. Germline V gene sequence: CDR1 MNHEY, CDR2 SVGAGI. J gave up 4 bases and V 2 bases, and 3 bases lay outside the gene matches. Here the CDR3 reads CASSYATSGGAETQYF. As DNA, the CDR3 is TGTGCCAGCAGTTACGCGACTAGCGGGGGGGCAGAGACCCAGTACTTC.

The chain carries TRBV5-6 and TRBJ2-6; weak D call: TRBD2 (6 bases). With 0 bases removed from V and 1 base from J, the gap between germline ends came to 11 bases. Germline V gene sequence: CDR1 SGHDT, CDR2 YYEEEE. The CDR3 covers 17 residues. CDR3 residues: CASSLGRRESGANVLTF. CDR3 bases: TGTGCCAGCAGCTTGGGTCGGAGGGAGTCTGGGGCCAACGTCCTGACTTTC.

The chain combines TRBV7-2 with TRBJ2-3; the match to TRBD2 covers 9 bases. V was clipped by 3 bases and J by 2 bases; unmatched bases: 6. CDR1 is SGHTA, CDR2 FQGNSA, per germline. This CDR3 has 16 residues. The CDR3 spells CASSFNAGGITDTQYF. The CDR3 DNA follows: TGTGCCAGCAGCTTTAACGCGGGGGGGATCACAGATACGCAGTATTTT. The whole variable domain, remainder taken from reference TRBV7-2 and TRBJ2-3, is GAGVSQSPSNKVTEKGKDVELRCDPISGHTALYWYRQSLGQGLEFLIYFQGNSAPDKSGLPSDRFSAERTGGSVSTLTIQRTQQEDSAVYLCASSFNAGGITDTQYFGPGTRLTVL.

CDR3 sequence (DNA): TGTGCCATCAGTGAACAGGGGAACACTGAAGCTTTCTTT. The encoded protein is CAISEQGNTEAFF. The chain combines TRBV10-3 with TRBJ1-1; D may be TRBD1 (6 bases). CDR3 length: 13 residues. Germline CDR1 and CDR2: ENHRY and SYGVKD. V gave up 3 bases and J gave up 1 base, with 6 bases separating them.

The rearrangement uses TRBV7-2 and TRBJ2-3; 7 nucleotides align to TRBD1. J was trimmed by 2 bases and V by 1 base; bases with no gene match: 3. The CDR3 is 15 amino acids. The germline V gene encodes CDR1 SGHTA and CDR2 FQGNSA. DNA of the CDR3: TGTGCCAGCAGCTTAGGAGGGGGCTTCACAGATACGCAGTATTTT. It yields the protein CASSLGGGFTDTQYF.

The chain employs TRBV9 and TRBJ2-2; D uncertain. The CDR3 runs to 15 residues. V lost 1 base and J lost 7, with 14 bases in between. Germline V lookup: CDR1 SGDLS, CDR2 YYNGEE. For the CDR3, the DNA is TGTGCCAGCAGCGTAAGCCCCCTTGAAAACGGGGAGCTGTTTTTT. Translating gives CASSVSPLENGELFF.

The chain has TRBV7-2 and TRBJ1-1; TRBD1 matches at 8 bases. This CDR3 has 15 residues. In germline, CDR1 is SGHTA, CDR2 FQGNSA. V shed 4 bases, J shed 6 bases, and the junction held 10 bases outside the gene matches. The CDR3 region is CASSSRLTGAAEAFF. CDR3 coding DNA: TGTGCCAGCAGCTCCCGGTTGACAGGGGCCGCTGAAGCTTTCTTT.

CDR3 in DNA: TGTGCCAGCAGCGTAGCTGGTAGGACGAACACCGGGGAGCTGTTTTTT. It encodes CASSVAGRTNTGELFF. The chain combines TRBV9 with TRBJ2-2; D is uncertain. Germline-derived CDR1 and CDR2 are SGDLS and YYNGEE. The CDR3 consists of 16 residues. Between the trimmed V and J ends, which lost 0 bases and 0 bases, there was a span of 9 bases.

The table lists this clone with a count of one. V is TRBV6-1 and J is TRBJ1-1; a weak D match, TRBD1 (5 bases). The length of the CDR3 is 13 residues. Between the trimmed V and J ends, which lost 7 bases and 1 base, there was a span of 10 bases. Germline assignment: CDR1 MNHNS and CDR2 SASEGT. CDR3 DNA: TGTGCCAGCACCTGGCAGGGGAACACTGAAGCTTTCTTT. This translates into CASTWQGNTEAFF.

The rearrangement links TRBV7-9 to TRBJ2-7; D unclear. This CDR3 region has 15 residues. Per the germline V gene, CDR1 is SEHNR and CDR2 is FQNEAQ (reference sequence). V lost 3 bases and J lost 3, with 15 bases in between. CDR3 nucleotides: TGTGCCAGCAGCTTTCCGTCGTCTGGGGACTACGAGCAGTACTTC. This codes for CASSFPSSGDYEQYF.

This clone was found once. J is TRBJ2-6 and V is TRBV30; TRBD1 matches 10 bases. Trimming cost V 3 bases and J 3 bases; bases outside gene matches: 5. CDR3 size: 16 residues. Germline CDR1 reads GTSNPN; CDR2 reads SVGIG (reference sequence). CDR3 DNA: TGTGCCTGGAGACCGACAGGGGGCGGTGGGGCCAACGTCCTGACTTTC. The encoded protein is CAWRPTGGGGANVLTF.

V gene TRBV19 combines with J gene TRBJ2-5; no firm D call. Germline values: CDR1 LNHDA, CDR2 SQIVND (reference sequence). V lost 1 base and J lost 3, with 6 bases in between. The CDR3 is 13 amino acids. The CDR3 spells CASSIGSEETQYF. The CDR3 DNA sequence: TGTGCCAGTAGTATAGGGTCAGAAGAGACCCAGTACTTC.